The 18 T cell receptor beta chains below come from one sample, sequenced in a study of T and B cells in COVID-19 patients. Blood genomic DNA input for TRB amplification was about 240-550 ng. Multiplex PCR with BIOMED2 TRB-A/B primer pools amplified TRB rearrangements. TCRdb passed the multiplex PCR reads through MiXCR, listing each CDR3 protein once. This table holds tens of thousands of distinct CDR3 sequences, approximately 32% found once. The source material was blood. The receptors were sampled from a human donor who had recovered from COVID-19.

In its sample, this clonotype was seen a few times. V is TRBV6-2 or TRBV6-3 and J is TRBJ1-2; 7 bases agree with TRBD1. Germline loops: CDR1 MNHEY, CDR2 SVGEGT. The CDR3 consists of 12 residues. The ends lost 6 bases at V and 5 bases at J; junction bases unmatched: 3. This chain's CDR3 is CASRQGGYGYTF. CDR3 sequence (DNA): TGTGCCAGCAGGCAGGGGGGTTATGGCTACACCTTC.

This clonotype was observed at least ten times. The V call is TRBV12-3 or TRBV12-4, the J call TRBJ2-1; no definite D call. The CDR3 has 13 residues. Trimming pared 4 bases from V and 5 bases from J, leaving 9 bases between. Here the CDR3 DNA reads TGTGCCAGCAGTTCACAGTCCGACAATGAGCAGTTCTTC. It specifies CASSSQSDNEQFF.

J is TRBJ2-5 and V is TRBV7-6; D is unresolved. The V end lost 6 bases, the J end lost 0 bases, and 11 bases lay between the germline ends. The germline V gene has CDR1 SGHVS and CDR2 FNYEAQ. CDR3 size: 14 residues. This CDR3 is CASRGTVYQETQYF. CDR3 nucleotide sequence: TGTGCCAGCAGAGGAACGGTGTACCAAGAGACCCAGTACTTC.

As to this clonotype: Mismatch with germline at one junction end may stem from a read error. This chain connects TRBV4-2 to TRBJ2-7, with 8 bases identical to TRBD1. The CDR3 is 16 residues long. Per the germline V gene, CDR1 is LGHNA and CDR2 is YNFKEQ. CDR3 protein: CASSHPAAGQAYEQYF. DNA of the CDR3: TGCGCCAGCAGCCACCCTGCGGCGGGACAGGCCTACGAGCAGTACTTC.

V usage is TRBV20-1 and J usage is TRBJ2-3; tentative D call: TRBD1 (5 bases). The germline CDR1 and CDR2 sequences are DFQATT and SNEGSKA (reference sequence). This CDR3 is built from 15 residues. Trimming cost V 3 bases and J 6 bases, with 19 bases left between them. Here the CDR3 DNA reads TGCAGTGCTAGTTTTGCAGGGCCAACCACTGATACGCAGTATTTT. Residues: CSASFAGPTTDTQYF.

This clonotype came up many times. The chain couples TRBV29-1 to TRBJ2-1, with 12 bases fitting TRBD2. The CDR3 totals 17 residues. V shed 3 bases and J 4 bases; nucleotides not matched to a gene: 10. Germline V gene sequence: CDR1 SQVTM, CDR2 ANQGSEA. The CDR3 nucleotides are TGCAGCGTTGATGGATCGACTAGCGGGGGAGATTACAATGAGCAGTTCTTC. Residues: CSVDGSTSGGDYNEQFF.

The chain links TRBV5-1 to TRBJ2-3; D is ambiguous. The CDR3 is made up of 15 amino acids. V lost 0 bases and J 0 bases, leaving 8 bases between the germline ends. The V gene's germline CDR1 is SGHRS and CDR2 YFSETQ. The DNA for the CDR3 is TGCGCCAGCAGCTTGGCAGACCAAAGCACAGATACGCAGTATTTT. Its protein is CASSLADQSTDTQYF.

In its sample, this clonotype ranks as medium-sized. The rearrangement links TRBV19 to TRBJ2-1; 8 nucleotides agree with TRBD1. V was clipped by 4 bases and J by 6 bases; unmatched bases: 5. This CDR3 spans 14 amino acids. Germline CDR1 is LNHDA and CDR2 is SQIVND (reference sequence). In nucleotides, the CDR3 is TGTGCCAGTAGTACCACCGGGACAGGCAATGAGCAGTTCTTC. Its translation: CASSTTGTGNEQFF.

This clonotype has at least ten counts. CDR3 loop: CASSSWTGLTEQYF. The CDR3 bases are TGTGCCAGCAGTTCCTGGACAGGGTTGACCGAGCAGTACTTC. The chain uses TRBV6-5 and TRBJ2-7; 8 bases map to TRBD1. The trim removed 4 bases at V and 6 bases at J, leaving 8 bases unmatched. The CDR3 consists of 14 residues. Per germline, CDR1 MNHEY and CDR2 SVGAGI.

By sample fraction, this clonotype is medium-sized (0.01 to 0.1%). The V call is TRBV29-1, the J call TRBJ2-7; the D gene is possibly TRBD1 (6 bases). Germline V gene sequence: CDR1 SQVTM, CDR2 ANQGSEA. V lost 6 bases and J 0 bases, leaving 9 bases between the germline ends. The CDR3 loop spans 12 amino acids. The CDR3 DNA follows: TGCAGCGTGAGGGACACCTCCTACGAGCAGTACTTC. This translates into CSVRDTSYEQYF.

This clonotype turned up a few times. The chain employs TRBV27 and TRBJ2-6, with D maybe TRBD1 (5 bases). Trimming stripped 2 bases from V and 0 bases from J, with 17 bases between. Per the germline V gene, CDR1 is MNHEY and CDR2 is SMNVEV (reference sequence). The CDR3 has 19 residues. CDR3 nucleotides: TGTGCCAGCAGTTTAGGAAGCCGAGACAGAGTCTCTGGGGCCAACGTCCTGACTTTC. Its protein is CASSLGSRDRVSGANVLTF.

The CDR3 bases are TGTGCCAGCAGTTATACCAGGGTCGGAGCTTTCTTT. Amino acids: CASSYTRVGAFF. V is TRBV6-2 or TRBV6-3 and J is TRBJ1-1; possibly TRBD1 for D (5 bases). Per the germline V gene, CDR1 is MNHEY and CDR2 is SVGEGT. Trimming shortened V by 3 bases and J by 10 bases, and 12 bases separated the two germline ends. CDR3 length equals 12 residues.

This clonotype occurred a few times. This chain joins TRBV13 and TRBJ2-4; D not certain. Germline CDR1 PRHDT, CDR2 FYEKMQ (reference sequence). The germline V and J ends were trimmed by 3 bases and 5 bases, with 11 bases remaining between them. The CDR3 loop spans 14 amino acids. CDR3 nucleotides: TGTGCCAGCAGCTTTTTTGGGTCGGAAAACATTCAGTACTTC. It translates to CASSFFGSENIQYF.

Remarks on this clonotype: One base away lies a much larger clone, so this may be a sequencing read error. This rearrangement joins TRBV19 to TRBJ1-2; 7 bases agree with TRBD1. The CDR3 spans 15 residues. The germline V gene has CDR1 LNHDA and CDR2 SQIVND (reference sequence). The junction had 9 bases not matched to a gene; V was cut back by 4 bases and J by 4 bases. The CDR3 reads CASSKVQGNRYGYTF. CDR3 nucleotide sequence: TGTGCCAGTAGTAAGGTACAGGGGAACCGCTATGGCTACACCTTC.

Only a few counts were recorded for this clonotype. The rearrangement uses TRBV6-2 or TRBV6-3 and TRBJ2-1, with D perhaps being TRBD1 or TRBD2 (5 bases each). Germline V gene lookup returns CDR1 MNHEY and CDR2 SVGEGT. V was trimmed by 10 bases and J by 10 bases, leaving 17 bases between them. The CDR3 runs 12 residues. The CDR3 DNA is TGTGCCACCGGCCGGGGCCAATGGGAGCAGTTCTTC. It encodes CATGRGQWEQFF.

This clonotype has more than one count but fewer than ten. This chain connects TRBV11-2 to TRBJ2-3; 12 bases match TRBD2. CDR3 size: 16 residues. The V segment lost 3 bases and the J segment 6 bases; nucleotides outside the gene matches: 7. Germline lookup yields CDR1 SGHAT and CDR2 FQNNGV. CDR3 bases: TGTGCCAGCAGCTTCCGACTAGCGGGGGAAAGGGATACGCAGTATTTT. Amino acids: CASSFRLAGERDTQYF. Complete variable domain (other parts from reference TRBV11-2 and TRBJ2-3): EAGVAQSPRYKIIEKRQSVAFWCNPISGHATLYWYQQILGQGPKLLIQFQNNGVVDDSQLPKDRFSAERLKGVDSTLKIQPAKLEDSAVYLCASSFRLAGERDTQYFGPGTRLTVL.

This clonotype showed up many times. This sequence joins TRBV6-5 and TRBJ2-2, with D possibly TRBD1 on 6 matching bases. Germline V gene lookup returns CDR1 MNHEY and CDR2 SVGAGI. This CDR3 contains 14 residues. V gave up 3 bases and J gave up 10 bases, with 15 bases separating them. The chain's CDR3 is CASSYYGQSMELFF. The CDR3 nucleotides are TGTGCCAGCAGTTATTACGGACAGTCGATGGAGCTGTTTTTT.

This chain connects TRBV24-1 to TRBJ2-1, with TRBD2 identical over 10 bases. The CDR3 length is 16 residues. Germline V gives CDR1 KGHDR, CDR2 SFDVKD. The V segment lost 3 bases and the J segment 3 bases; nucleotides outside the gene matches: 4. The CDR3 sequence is CATSDRSGGSYNEQFF. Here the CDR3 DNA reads TGTGCCACCAGTGATCGTAGCGGGGGGAGCTACAATGAGCAGTTCTTC.